This T cell receptor beta chain was obtained from a study of blood T cell repertoires in COVID-19. The V gene end was trimmed by 6 bases and the J gene end by 5 bases; junction bases not matched to a gene: 10. The CDR3 runs to 14 residues. Germline-derived CDR1 and CDR2 are SQVTM and ANQGSEA. Generated by immunoSEQ multiplex PCR, the TCRdb table keeps only in-frame clones and is missing some. This table holds under 200,000 clones, roughly 93% found once. The sequenced sample consisted of peripheral blood. V is TRBV29-1 and J is TRBJ2-5, with 9 bases matching TRBD1. This TCR derives from a man younger than 35 with acute or convalescent COVID-19. The CDR3 loop is CSVATGTGWETQYF. The DNA of the CDR3 is TGCAGCGTGGCAACCGGGACAGGGTGGGAGACCCAGTACTTC. Filled out from reference TRBV29-1 and TRBJ2-5, the complete variable domain reads SAVISQKPSRDICQRGTSLTIQCQVDSQVTMMFWYRQQPGQSLTLIATANQGSEATYESGFVIDKFPISRPNLTFSTLTVSNMSPEDSSIYLCSVATGTGWETQYFGPGTRLLVL.